This passage covers 7 T cell receptor beta chains from one sample sequenced in a study of shared clonotypes between healthy human individuals. The method was immunoSEQ multiplex PCR; TCRdb's version includes in-frame clones alone and lacks a portion of them. The repertoire holds over a million clones, with approximately 78% as singletons. The sample taken for sequencing was memory CD4+ T cells from PBMCs. Indicated subset: CD45RA-negative fraction. All receptors come from a man younger than 35 in good health. Some clones in this sample may be carry-over from other donors' samples.

The rearrangement joins TRBV19 to TRBJ2-7; 7 bases match TRBD1. Germline values: CDR1 LNHDA, CDR2 SQIVND (reference sequence). J was trimmed by 4 bases and V by 3 bases; bases with no gene match: 12. The CDR3 is 16 amino acids. The CDR3 nucleotides are TGTGCCAGTAGTATTTCCGCAGGGGGTATGTTGTACGAGCAGTACTTC. Its protein is CASSISAGGMLYEQYF.

The chain carries TRBV7-2 and TRBJ2-3, with TRBD2 matching 16 bases. Germline V gene lookup returns CDR1 SGHTA and CDR2 FQGNSA. The CDR3 is 17 amino acids. With V trimmed by 4 bases and J by 3 bases, 4 bases remained unmatched. In DNA, the CDR3 is TGTGCCAGCAGCTCCGAGGGACTAGCGGGAGGGACAGATACGCAGTATTTT. Its protein is CASSSEGLAGGTDTQYF.

This clone came up once. The gene calls are TRBV28 and TRBJ1-1; 7 bases fit TRBD1. V was clipped by 5 bases and J by 0 bases; unmatched bases: 9. Germline assignment: CDR1 MDHEN and CDR2 SYDVKM. The CDR3 loop spans 16 amino acids. CDR3 in amino acids: CASSPLFTGVNTEAFF. Written as DNA, the CDR3 is TGTGCCAGCAGTCCGCTCTTTACAGGGGTGAACACTGAAGCTTTCTTT.

The genes are TRBV5-1 and TRBJ1-5; D unclear. Trimming took 1 base from V and 3 from J, leaving 5 bases between them. Germline-derived CDR1 and CDR2 are SGHRS and YFSETQ. The CDR3 covers 13 residues. CDR3 nucleotide sequence: TGCGCCAGCAGCTTGATGGTCAATCAGCCCCAGCATTTT. Protein sequence: CASSLMVNQPQHF.

In this sample, this clone turned up a few times. In DNA form, the CDR3 reads TGTGCCAGCTCACGGTCTCTCGGAGGTCGCAATCAGCCCCAGCATTTT. As protein: CASSRSLGGRNQPQHF. The chain is built from TRBV18 and TRBJ1-5; no definite D call. Germline lookup yields CDR1 KGHSH and CDR2 LQKENI. The CDR3 runs to 16 residues. V was pared by 4 bases and J by 2 bases, with 15 bases between.

This clone turned up a few times. Other DNA sequences in the sample encode the same CDR3. J is TRBJ1-1 and V is TRBV5-1; 12 positions match TRBD1. The CDR3 is 15 residues long. Losses at the gene ends were 3 bases for V and 4 bases for J; bases not matched to a gene: 4. Germline lookup yields CDR1 SGHRS and CDR2 YFSETQ. The CDR3 here is CASSSGQGAGTEAFF. CDR3 sequence (DNA): TGCGCCAGCAGCTCGGGACAGGGGGCCGGCACTGAAGCTTTCTTT.

In its sample, this clone was seen a few times. V gene TRBV2 combines with J gene TRBJ2-1; no definite D call. From germline, CDR1 is SNHLY and CDR2 FYNNEI. There are 15 residues in the CDR3. Trimming left V 4 bases short and J 0 bases short, with 10 bases between. CDR3 loop: CASSVGQLSYNEQFF. The CDR3 DNA is TGTGCCAGCAGTGTGGGTCAGCTCTCCTACAATGAGCAGTTCTTC. The full variable domain, completed using reference TRBV2 and TRBJ2-1, is EPEVTQTPSHQVTQMGQEVILRCVPISNHLYFYWYRQILGQKVEFLVSFYNNEISEKSEIFDDQFSVERPDGSNFTLKIRSTKLEDSAMYFCASSVGQLSYNEQFFGPGTRLTVL.